This TCR beta chain is drawn from a study of PD-L1 blockade in urothelial cancer. Study context: Of some 29 patients, around 25 were males with bladder-origin urothelial cancer. Blood was evaluated 3 weeks (second dose) and 6 weeks after therapy began.

Synthetic TCR analog templates were spiked into each PCR. Sequencing was performed with immunoSEQ multiplex PCR; in TCRdb, only in-frame clones are kept and a portion is missing. The sample has 30,000 to 45,000 clones; 90% are singletons. V dropped 2 bases and J dropped 3 bases, with 13 bases sitting between them. This CDR3 has 15 amino acids. The germline CDR1 and CDR2 sequences are MGHDK and SYGVNS. The sequencing here drew on PBMCs, taken around atezolizumab (anti-PD-L1) treatment. The rearrangement joins TRBV25-1 to TRBJ1-2; possible D gene TRBD1, 6 bases. This receptor was obtained from a man in his 70s with urothelial cancer. The CDR3 is CASSEGGIGDYGYTF. DNA of the CDR3: TGTGCCAGCAGTGAAGGGGGCATCGGTGACTATGGCTACACCTTC.